The present entry profiles one T cell receptor (beta chain) with its context. The antigen is unknown. The data stem from a study of CD8 T cells in ankylosing spondylitis. Overall study findings and caveats: Reactive arthritis synovial fluid and blood were previously reported to contain some motif variants. One TCR beta motif, made up of under ten highly homologous variants, appeared characteristic of ankylosing spondylitis blood. Reportedly, matched ankylosing spondylitis synovial fluid was significantly enriched for disease-linked clones.

Trimming took 1 base from V and 2 from J, leaving 11 bases between them. Germline V lookup: CDR1 LGHNA, CDR2 YSLEER. This CDR3 has 15 amino acids. Making use of molecular barcodes, quantitative 5'-RACE generated TCR beta libraries. TCRdb called the 5' RACE reads again in MiXCR, with one record for every CDR3 protein. The table has about 130,000 distinct CDR3 sequences, about a sixth seen once. V is TRBV4-3 and J is TRBJ1-1; D remains ambiguous. Sequenced: blood, either unsorted or a sorted T cell fraction (not recorded which). This receptor was obtained from a male donor with ankylosing spondylitis. CDR3 bases: TGCGCCAGCAGCCAAGGCTCCGGGTTTAACACTGAAGCTTTCTTT. This codes for CASSQGSGFNTEAFF.